Listed below are T cell receptor beta chains from one sample, sequenced in a study of T-cell memory formation after mild COVID-19. Each CDR3 protein is one row after TCRdb ran MiXCR on the 5' RACE reads. The sample yields about 340,000 distinct CDR3 sequences, around a sixth seen once. The specimen was PBMCs or a T cell subset sorted from them (not recorded which). The receptors stem from a man younger than 30 who had mild COVID-19 (a few samples of this study predate the infection). Cell type and time point are not known. Each CDR3 is given without its conserved first and last residue.

>TRBV12-3/TRBV12-4|TRBJ1-3
ASSQAGNTIY
>TRBV4-1|TRBJ2-5
ASSRRLAGGPGPTQY
>TRBV18|TRBJ1-2
ASSPRGFNYGYT
>TRBV4-3|TRBJ1-5
ASSTRWGGNQPQH
>TRBV7-2|TRBJ2-7
ASSLDRVPINEQY
>TRBV29-1|TRBJ1-2
SVEATGSYGYT
>TRBV4-2|TRBJ2-7
ASSQGDRVGEQY
>TRBV5-1|TRBJ1-5
ASSLGGVGQPQH
>TRBV6-2/TRBV6-3|TRBJ2-1
ASRVLVIDEQF
>TRBV18|TRBJ2-3
ASSPTSQGFPGDTQY
>TRBV5-1|TRBJ1-4
ASSVRGQGTNEKLF
>TRBV28|TRBJ1-2
ASSAGGSGRGYT
>TRBV2|TRBJ1-1
ATRAGGYTEAF
>TRBV7-9|TRBJ2-7
ASSPWEGGNSYEQY
>TRBV20-1|TRBJ1-5
SARDRDVNQPQH
>TRBV12-3/TRBV12-4|TRBJ1-5
ASSPGRPPNQPQH
>TRBV28|TRBJ1-1
ASTTPGARSPEAF
>TRBV6-6|TRBJ2-2
ASRPGQGYTGELF
>TRBV5-1|TRBJ2-7
ASSVELGRDEQY
>TRBV7-2|TRBJ1-2
ASSPQTSGYT
>TRBV4-2|TRBJ2-4
ASSQDNHRVLNIQY
>TRBV12-3/TRBV12-4|TRBJ2-2
ASSWDRDTGELF
>TRBV4-1|TRBJ1-1
ASSHVDIGTEAF
>TRBV7-9|TRBJ2-1
ASSPRDRGIYNEQF
>TRBV7-2|TRBJ1-2
ASSSDTNYGYT
>TRBV7-9|TRBJ2-3
ASSQHGGAGGAQY
>TRBV6-5|TRBJ1-2
ASSLRVGGYT